Listed here are 24 T cell receptor beta chains from one sample, sequenced in a study of CD8+CD57+ T cells in acquired aplastic anemia. Genomic DNA templated the TCR beta VDJ and CDR3 profiling. MiXCR, run by TCRdb on the reads, gives a single entry per CDR3 protein. The data show 450,000 to 550,000 distinct CDR3 sequences, with around 30% seen just once and roughly 0.89% held by the top ten. Before being chosen for sequencing, patients had shown CD8+CD57+ cell expansion by flow cytometry. Sequenced: sorted CD4+, CD8+, or CD8+CD57+ T cells (not recorded which) from PBMCs. These receptors all stem from a human donor with aplastic anemia.

This clonotype was counted many times. The chain couples TRBV15 to TRBJ2-6, with D unclear. From germline, CDR1 is LNHNV and CDR2 YYDKDF (reference sequence). The CDR3 runs 16 residues. With 3 bases removed from V and 0 bases from J, the gap between germline ends came to 9 bases. CDR3 nucleotide sequence: TGTGCCACCAGCAGCGCTATAGGCTCTGGGGCCAACGTCCTGACTTTC. Translated: CATSSAIGSGANVLTF.

This CDR3 is CASSLDGTGMYEQFF. The CDR3 region has the DNA TGTGCCAGCAGCTTGGATGGGACAGGGATGTATGAGCAGTTCTTC. The genes are TRBV5-6 and TRBJ2-1; 9 nucleotides line up with TRBD1. This CDR3 contains 15 residues. CDR1 and CDR2 from the germline V gene are SGHDT and YYEEEE. The trim removed 0 bases at V and 8 bases at J, leaving 6 bases unmatched.

Ten or more counts support this clonotype. The chain carries TRBV20-1 and TRBJ2-7, with D tentatively TRBD2 (6 bases). V was trimmed by 0 bases and J by 3 bases, leaving 15 bases between them. The CDR3 spans 15 residues. Germline V CDR1 and CDR2: DFQATT, SNEGSKA (reference sequence). CDR3 DNA: TGCAGTGCTAGAGATGTGGAGGGTGCTGTCTACGAGCAGTACTTC. This codes for CSARDVEGAVYEQYF.

This clonotype has more than one count but fewer than ten. The V call is TRBV5-1, the J call TRBJ2-2; TRBD1 is a possible D gene (6 bases). Between the trimmed V and J ends, which lost 0 bases and 8 bases, there was a span of 8 bases. The CDR3 loop spans 13 amino acids. Germline CDR1 and CDR2: SGHRS and YFSETQ. Here the CDR3 reads CASSLETGGELFF. Here the CDR3 DNA reads TGCGCCAGCAGCTTGGAGACAGGTGGGGAGCTGTTTTTT.

The V and J genes are TRBV19 and TRBJ2-6; D possibly corresponds to TRBD2 (5 bases). The germline gives CDR1 LNHDA, CDR2 SQIVND (reference sequence). The CDR3 consists of 17 residues. Between the trimmed V and J ends, which lost 5 bases and 0 bases, there was a span of 14 bases. The CDR3 DNA reads as TGTGCCAGTAGTCCGCGACGCACTAGCTCTGGGGCCAACGTCCTGACTTTC. This codes for CASSPRRTSSGANVLTF. The variable domain in full, completed from reference TRBV19 and TRBJ2-6, reads DGGITQSPKYLFRKEGQNVTLSCEQNLNHDAMYWYRQDPGQGLRLIYYSQIVNDFQKGDIAEGYSVSREKKESFPLTVTSAQKNPTAFYLCASSPRRTSSGANVLTFGAGSRLTVL.

Ten or more counts support this clonotype. V gene TRBV29-1 combines with J gene TRBJ2-1; TRBD2 is a possible D gene (5 bases). V dropped 6 bases and J dropped 7 bases, with 19 bases sitting between them. This CDR3 region has 14 residues. From germline, CDR1 is SQVTM and CDR2 ANQGSEA. CDR3: CSVYDYSRVNEQFF. The CDR3, as DNA: TGCAGCGTGTACGACTATTCGAGGGTAAATGAGCAGTTCTTC.

CDR3 amino acids: CASSSDRFHQGRYGYTF. The CDR3 coding sequence is TGTGCCAGCAGCTCAGACCGCTTTCACCAGGGGCGTTATGGCTACACCTTC. V gene TRBV7-8 combines with J gene TRBJ1-2, with a weak D call TRBD1 (6 bases). The CDR3 covers 17 residues. Trimming cost V 4 bases and J 5 bases, with 23 bases left between them. Germline CDR1 and CDR2: SGHVS and FQNEAQ. The variable domain in full, with the rest retrieved from reference TRBV7-8 and TRBJ1-2, is GAGVSQSPRYKVAKRGQDVALRCDPISGHVSLFWYQQALGQGPEFLTYFQNEAQLDKSGLPSDRFFAERPEGSVSTLKIQRTQQEDSAVYLCASSSDRFHQGRYGYTFGSGTRLTVV.

The chain uses TRBV15 and TRBJ2-3; D possibly corresponds to TRBD2 (6 bases). Germline V gives CDR1 LNHNV, CDR2 YYDKDF (reference sequence). The V end was cut by 1 base, the J end by 3 bases, with 11 bases between. The CDR3 extends over 15 amino acids. DNA of the CDR3: TGTGCCACCAGCAGAGCTCGCGGGAAGACAGATACGCAGTATTTT. Encoded protein: CATSRARGKTDTQYF.

This clonotype was observed many times. The V call is TRBV2, the J call TRBJ2-7, with a tentative D call TRBD1 (6 bases). The ends were cut back, 1 base at V and 7 bases at J, with 20 bases in the middle. CDR1 SNHLY and CDR2 FYNNEI come from the germline V gene. The CDR3 totals 16 residues. The CDR3 DNA reads as TGTGCCAGCAGTGAAGGTATGGGGACACAAACTCGGGAGCAGTACTTC. Its protein product is CASSEGMGTQTREQYF.

To note about this clonotype: The junction departs from the called germline gene at one end, perhaps through a read error. The chain links TRBV6-5 to TRBJ1-3; D ambiguous. CDR3 size: 14 residues. Germline V CDR1 and CDR2: MNHEY, SVGAGI. Here the CDR3 DNA reads TGTGCCAGCAGTGACTCCCTAGCTGGAAACACCATATATTTT. It yields the protein CASSDSLAGNTIYF.

This clonotype was seen at least ten times. V usage is TRBV7-2 and J usage is TRBJ1-2; possible D gene TRBD1, 6 bases. The V gene's germline CDR1 is SGHTA and CDR2 FQGNSA. The CDR3 covers 12 residues. The ends were cut back, 4 bases at V and 6 bases at J, with 9 bases in the middle. The CDR3: CASSWTVDGYTF. The CDR3, as DNA: TGTGCCAGCAGCTGGACAGTCGATGGCTACACCTTC.

This clonotype was recorded at least ten times. The V call is TRBV5-1, the J call TRBJ1-5; D not resolved. Germline lookup yields CDR1 SGHRS and CDR2 YFSETQ. Deletions cut 0 bases from V and 10 bases from J, with 8 bases between. The CDR3 is made up of 12 amino acids. CDR3 in DNA: TGCGCCAGCAGCTTGGCCTGGCCCCCCCAGCATTTT. Its protein product is CASSLAWPPQHF.

The V call is TRBV20-1, the J call TRBJ2-5; 10 bases align to TRBD2. The junction had 3 bases not matched to a gene; V was cut back by 2 bases and J by 0 bases. Germline V gene data show CDR1 as DFQATT and CDR2 as SNEGSKA (reference sequence). This CDR3 spans 15 amino acids. CDR3 region: CSARTTSGDQETQYF. In nucleotides, the CDR3 is TGCAGTGCTAGAACAACTAGCGGGGACCAAGAGACCCAGTACTTC.

The rearrangement links TRBV2 to TRBJ2-5; 13 bases are shared with TRBD2. The J call is in doubt because the DNA end fits TRBJ2-7 better. The CDR3 runs 14 residues. Germline-derived CDR1 and CDR2 are SNHLY and FYNNEI. The CDR3 sequence: CASTWTSGSYEQYF. CDR3 coding DNA: TGTGCCAGCACTTGGACTAGCGGGAGTTACGAGCAGTACTTC.

As concerns this clonotype: A much more abundant neighbour one base away suggests this may be a read error. The genes are TRBV19 and TRBJ2-1; 9 positions match TRBD1. The CDR3 length is 15 residues. The J segment lost 6 bases and the V segment lost 5 bases, leaving 8 bases of the junction unmatched. The germline CDR1 and CDR2 sequences are LNHDA and SQIVND (reference sequence). The CDR3 DNA reads as TGTGCCAGTAGTCCCAGGACAGGGGTGGGCAATGAGCAGTTCTTC. Its protein is CASSPRTGVGNEQFF.

As to this clonotype: A much more abundant neighbour one base away suggests this may be a read error. V usage is TRBV20-1 and J usage is TRBJ1-5; D is perhaps TRBD1 (6 bases). Trimming left V 3 bases short and J 5 bases short, with 14 bases between. From germline, CDR1 is DFQATT and CDR2 SNEGSKA (reference sequence). The CDR3 has 14 amino acids. This CDR3 reads CSASGQPTDQPQHF. The CDR3 DNA is TGCAGTGCTAGTGGACAGCCAACTGATCAGCCCCAGCATTTT.

With respect to this clonotype: One end of the junction fails to match germline, which may point to a read error. V and J are TRBV20-1 and TRBJ2-1; 10 bases are shared with TRBD2. Looked up from germline, CDR1 is DFQATT and CDR2 is SNEGSKA (reference sequence). This CDR3 contains 15 residues. In DNA, the CDR3 is TGCAGTGCTAGGGGAGCTAGCGGGAGTAGGAATGGGCAGTTCTTC. Its protein is CSARGASGSRNGQFF.

The chain has TRBV11-1 and TRBJ1-5; possibly TRBD1 for D (6 bases). CDR3 length equals 18 residues. V gave up 3 bases and J gave up 7 bases, with 25 bases separating them. The germline V gene encodes CDR1 SGHAT and CDR2 FQDESV (reference sequence). CDR3 loop: CASSFWGPGRGLVQPQHF. Here the CDR3 DNA reads TGTGCCAGCAGCTTCTGGGGTCCGGGCAGGGGACTGGTGCAGCCCCAGCATTTT.

The chain combines TRBV7-2 with TRBJ1-2; D is ambiguous. This CDR3 comprises 13 residues. V was clipped by 1 base and J by 4 bases, with 7 bases between them. The germline gives CDR1 SGHTA, CDR2 FQGNSA. The CDR3 loop is CASSLGYTYGYTF. The CDR3 region has the DNA TGTGCCAGCAGCTTAGGATATACCTATGGCTACACCTTC. The complete variable domain, with remaining parts taken from reference TRBV7-2 and TRBJ1-2, reads GAGVSQSPSNKVTEKGKDVELRCDPISGHTALYWYRQSLGQGLEFLIYFQGNSAPDKSGLPSDRFSAERTGGSVSTLTIQRTQQEDSAVYLCASSLGYTYGYTFGSGTRLTVV.

The table lists this clonotype with many counts. As DNA, the CDR3 is TGTGCCATTACGGATAAGGACGAGCAGTACTTC. Amino acids: CAITDKDEQYF. The chain carries TRBV7-9 and TRBJ2-7; D uncertain. This CDR3 comprises 11 residues. Per germline, CDR1 SEHNR and CDR2 FQNEAQ (reference sequence). V lost 10 bases, J lost 5 bases, and 12 bases lay in between.

The sample holds many counts of this clonotype. J is TRBJ2-7 and V is TRBV20-1; D may match TRBD1 or TRBD2 (5 bases each). V shed 5 bases and J shed 5 bases, with 10 bases lying between them. The CDR3 runs 11 residues. CDR1 DFQATT and CDR2 SNEGSKA come from the germline V gene (reference sequence). In nucleotides, the CDR3 is TGCAGTGCTGGGACCCAGAACGAGCAGTACTTC. This codes for CSAGTQNEQYF.

This clonotype was found a few times. The V and J genes are TRBV15 and TRBJ2-7; a possible D gene is TRBD1 (5 bases). Germline loops: CDR1 LNHNV, CDR2 YYDKDF (reference sequence). CDR3 length: 16 amino acids. Trimming took off 1 base at V and 5 bases at J, with 18 bases between the two ends. The CDR3 sequence is CATSRAKGQGPHEQYF. The CDR3 coding sequence is TGTGCCACCAGCAGAGCCAAGGGGCAGGGTCCCCACGAGCAGTACTTC.

The chain joins TRBV29-1 to TRBJ1-1; 8 nucleotides match TRBD1. This CDR3 has 14 amino acids. Germline V gene sequence: CDR1 SQVTM, CDR2 ANQGSEA. Trimming removed 7 bases from V and 1 base from J; junction bases left unmatched: 8. The CDR3 DNA is TGCAGCGCAGCGGGAGACAGGGGGAACACTGAAGCTTTCTTT. It encodes CSAAGDRGNTEAFF.

This clonotype came up many times. The chain joins TRBV15 to TRBJ2-1, with 8 bases that match TRBD1. Germline CDR1 LNHNV, CDR2 YYDKDF (reference sequence). V gave up 3 bases and J gave up 8 bases; unmatched junction bases: 9. The CDR3 length is 15 residues. The CDR3 DNA follows: TGTGCCACCAGCAGGCGGACAGGGCTCTTTGATGAGCAGTTCTTC. Translation gives CATSRRTGLFDEQFF.